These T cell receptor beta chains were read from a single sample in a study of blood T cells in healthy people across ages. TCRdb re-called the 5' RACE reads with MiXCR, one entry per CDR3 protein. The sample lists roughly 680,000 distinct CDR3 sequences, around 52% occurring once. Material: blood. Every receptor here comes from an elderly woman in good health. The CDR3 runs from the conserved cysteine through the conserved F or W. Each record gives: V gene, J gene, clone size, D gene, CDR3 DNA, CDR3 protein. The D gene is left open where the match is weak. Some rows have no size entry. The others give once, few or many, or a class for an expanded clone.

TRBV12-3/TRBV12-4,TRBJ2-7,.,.,TGTGCCAGCAGTTTACCGGGAGTAATCCACAATGAGCAGTACTTC,CASSLPGVIHNEQYF
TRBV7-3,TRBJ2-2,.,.,TGTGCCAGGCCTCTGAGACTGCAGAAGAACACCGGGGAGCTGTTTTTT,CARPLRLQKNTGELFF
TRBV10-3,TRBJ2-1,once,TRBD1,TGTGCCATCAGCAACCCTGGACAGGGTGAAATGAATGAGCAGTTCTTC,CAISNPGQGEMNEQFF
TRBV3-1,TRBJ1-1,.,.,TGTGCCAGCAGCTCAGCGCAGGGGATGCGCACTGAAGCTTTCTTT,CASSSAQGMRTEAFF
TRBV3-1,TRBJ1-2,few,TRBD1,TGTGCCAGCAGCCAAGTGGCGGGACAGGGATATGGCTACACCTTC,CASSQVAGQGYGYTF
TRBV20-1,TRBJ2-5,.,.,TGCAGTGCTAGAGGCGGACGGGGACAAGAGACCCAGTACTTC,CSARGGRGQETQYF
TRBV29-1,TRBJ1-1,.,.,TGCATTGCCCACCAGGGGAAGGAAACTGAAGCTTTCTTT,CIAHQGKETEAFF
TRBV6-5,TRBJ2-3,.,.,TGTGCCAGCAGTTACTCTATGGGACCCCTCATCACAGATACGCAGTATTTT,CASSYSMGPLITDTQYF
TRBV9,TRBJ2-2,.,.,TGTGCCAGCAGTCCTTTTGACATTCTCACCGGGGAGCTGTTTTTT,CASSPFDILTGELFF
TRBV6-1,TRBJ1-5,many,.,TGTGCCAGCTCGCGGATAGGAAACAATCAGCCCCAGCATTTT,CASSRIGNNQPQHF
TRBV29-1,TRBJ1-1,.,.,TGCAGCGTACGGACGGAGAACACTGAAGCTTTCTTT,CSVRTENTEAFF
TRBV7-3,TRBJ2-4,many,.,TGTGCCAGCAGCTTAGGACTCACCAAAAACATTCAGTACTTC,CASSLGLTKNIQYF
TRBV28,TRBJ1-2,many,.,TGTGCCAGCAGTTTGATGGACGCCCGATCCCTCTATGGCTACACCTTC,CASSLMDARSLYGYTF
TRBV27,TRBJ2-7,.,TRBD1,TGTGCCAGCAGCGAAACCCCGGGACAGGGTCCCTACGAGCAGTACTTC,CASSETPGQGPYEQYF
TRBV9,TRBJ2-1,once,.,TGTGCCAGCAGCGTAGCAAACAGAGAGCAGTTCTTC,CASSVANREQFF
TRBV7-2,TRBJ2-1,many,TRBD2,TGTGCCAGCAGCTTAGCTGGAGTTAGCGGGGGCCTTTCCTACAATGAGCAGTTCTTC,CASSLAGVSGGLSYNEQFF
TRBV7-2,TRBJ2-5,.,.,TGTGCCAGCAGCTTGTCGAACAATGAGCAGTACTTC,CASSLSNNEQYF
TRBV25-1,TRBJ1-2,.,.,TGTGCCAGCATAGATCCGATTAACTATGGCTACACCTTC,CASIDPINYGYTF
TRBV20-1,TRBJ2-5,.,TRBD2,TGCAGTGCTAGAGGCCGATCTCTTACTAGCGGGGGCACACAAGAGACCCAGTACTTC,CSARGRSLTSGGTQETQYF
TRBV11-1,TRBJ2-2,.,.,TGTGCCAGCAGGCGCACCGAGCTAGCGTACACCGGGGAGCTGTTTTTT,CASRRTELAYTGELFF
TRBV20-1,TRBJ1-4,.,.,TGCAGTGCTAGTGTACAGGGAAGGGAAAAACTGTTTTTT,CSASVQGREKLFF
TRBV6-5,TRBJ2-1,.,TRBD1,TGTGCCAGCAGTTACCCTGGGACAGGGGCAGAGCAGTTCTTC,CASSYPGTGAEQFF
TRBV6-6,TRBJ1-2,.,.,TGTGCCTGCAGCCCCCCAGATAACTATGGCTACACCTTC,CACSPPDNYGYTF
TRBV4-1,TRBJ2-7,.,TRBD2,TGCGCCAGCAGCCCGGGTAGCGGGACCACCTACGAGCAGTACTTC,CASSPGSGTTYEQYF
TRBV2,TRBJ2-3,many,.,TGTGCCAGCGGCGTTAAGCGGAGCACAGATACGCAGTATTTT,CASGVKRSTDTQYF
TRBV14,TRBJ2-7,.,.,TGTGCCAGCAGCCAAGACAGTGCGGGGCAGTACTTC,CASSQDSAGQYF
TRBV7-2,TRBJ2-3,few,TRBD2,TGTGCCAGCAGCTTAGGCGGGGGAGCGGGTACGCAGTATTTT,CASSLGGGAGTQYF
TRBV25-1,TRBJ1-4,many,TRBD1,TGTGCCAGCGCCGAACAGGGGGCCGGTGAAAAACTGTTTTTT,CASAEQGAGEKLFF